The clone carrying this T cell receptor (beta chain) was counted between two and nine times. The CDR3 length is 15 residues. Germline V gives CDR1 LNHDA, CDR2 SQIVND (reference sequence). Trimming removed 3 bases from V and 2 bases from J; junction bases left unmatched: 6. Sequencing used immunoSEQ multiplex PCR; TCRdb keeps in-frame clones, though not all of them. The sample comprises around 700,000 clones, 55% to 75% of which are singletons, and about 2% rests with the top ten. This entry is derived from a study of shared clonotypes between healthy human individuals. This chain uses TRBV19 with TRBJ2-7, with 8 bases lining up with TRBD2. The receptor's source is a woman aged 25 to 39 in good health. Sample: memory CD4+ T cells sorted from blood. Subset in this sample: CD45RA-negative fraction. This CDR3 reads CASSIGLAQTYEQYF. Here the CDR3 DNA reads TGTGCCAGTAGTATCGGACTAGCTCAAACCTACGAGCAGTACTTC.